Sequencing of this T cell receptor (beta chain) was carried out in a study of cytotoxic CD8 clonotypes in ibrutinib-treated CLL. Across the study: Response was recorded as partial in some 25 patients and complete in 2; at median roughly 68 months, approximately 15 remained remitted and about twelve had progressed. Points from the study as a whole: Sample timing was unmatched between remission and later-progressing patients; lymph nodes unstudied.

Clones were read by immunoSEQ multiplex PCR, and TCRdb kept only the in-frame ones, dropping some. The data contain around 20,000 clones, over 70% of them singletons. Worth noting for this clone: What it binds is unknown.

Cryopreserved PBMCs supplied about 2 micrograms of genomic DNA for TCR beta libraries. The V end was cut by 6 bases, the J end by 1 base, with 11 bases between. Germline lookup yields CDR1 MDHEN and CDR2 SYDVKM. CDR3 size: 14 residues. This clonotype was sampled from a human donor with chronic lymphocytic leukemia. The J gene is TRBJ2-3, the V gene TRBV28; tentative D call: TRBD2 (5 bases). Sequenced material: PBMCs, taken before ibrutinib treatment. The CDR3 loop reads CASSIRRGTDTQYF. DNA for the CDR3: TGTGCCAGCAGCATCAGGCGGGGCACAGATACGCAGTATTTT. The whole variable domain, filled in from reference TRBV28 and TRBJ2-3, reads DVKVTQSSRYLVKRTGEKVFLECVQDMDHENMFWYRQDPGLGLRLIYFSYDVKMKEKGDIPEGYSVSREKKERFSLILESASTNQTSMYLCASSIRRGTDTQYFGPGTRLTVL.